The T cell receptor beta chain described here comes from a study of T cell responses to AZD1222 COVID-19 vaccine. Whole-study context: Second-dose schedules of about 4 or about 12 weeks were combined. Broader study findings: Just 5 to 7 people given AZD1222 tested seropositive at baseline. The donor cohort was predominantly white British with a female majority, and clonal diversity may have been underestimated.

Assay used: immunoSEQ multiplex PCR; TCRdb lists only in-frame clones, some missing. The sample yields approximately 100,000 clones, 90% to 95% seen once. Deletions cut 1 base from V and 7 bases from J, with 11 bases between. This CDR3 contains 13 residues. CDR1 and CDR2 (germline): MGHDK, SYGVNS. Concerning this clone itself: The antigen is unknown.

The rearrangement joins TRBV25-1 to TRBJ2-7; TRBD1 is a possible D gene (5 bases). Material: peripheral blood, obtained on day 0 of AZD1222 vaccination. The TCR comes from an adult in good health. CDR3 amino acids: CASSESKGREQYF. The CDR3 DNA reads as TGTGCCAGCAGTGAATCGAAGGGGCGGGAGCAGTACTTC.